These 7 T cell receptor beta chains came from one sample sequenced in a study of control samples from healthy donors and cancer patients. Only in-frame clones appear in the TCRdb table, and some are missing; sequencing was by immunoSEQ multiplex PCR. The sample includes roughly 120,000 clones, over 75% of them seen just once. Sequenced: PBMCs. The receptor source for this set is a woman between 45 and 65 years old with colorectal cancer.

V usage is TRBV29-1 and J usage is TRBJ2-6; TRBD1 agrees at 8 bases. The CDR3 spans 17 residues. Germline CDR1 reads SQVTM; CDR2 reads ANQGSEA. Trimming removed 4 bases from V and 1 base from J; junction bases left unmatched: 9. The CDR3 loop reads CSVGGTGDYSGANVLTF. CDR3 nucleotides: TGCAGCGTTGGAGGGACAGGCGATTATTCTGGGGCCAACGTCCTGACTTTC.

A single count supports this clone. The DNA for the CDR3 is TGTGCCAGCAGCCCCCCAGCGGGGGAGCTGTTTTTT. Encoded protein: CASSPPAGELFF. This chain uses TRBV2 with TRBJ2-2; D remains ambiguous. This CDR3 region has 12 residues. V was clipped by 6 bases and J by 8 bases, with 10 bases between them. Germline CDR1 SNHLY, CDR2 FYNNEI.

V gene TRBV29-1 combines with J gene TRBJ2-1; 10 nucleotides agree with TRBD2. Germline values: CDR1 SQVTM, CDR2 ANQGSEA. The J segment lost 9 bases and the V segment lost 8 bases, leaving 7 bases of the junction unmatched. The CDR3 covers 12 residues. CDR3 DNA sequence: TGCAGCTTCTCTACTAGCGGGGCTGAGCAGTTCTTC. Residues: CSFSTSGAEQFF.

The V gene is TRBV27, the J gene TRBJ1-5; D gene unclear. V was pared by 3 bases and J by 5 bases, with 17 bases between. CDR3 length: 16 residues. The germline CDR1 and CDR2 sequences are MNHEY and SMNVEV (reference sequence). The DNA of the CDR3 is TGTGCCAGCAGTTTTTCAGCAGGAGATTCCGATCAGCCCCAGCATTTT. Its translation is CASSFSAGDSDQPQHF.

This clone was picked up a small number of times. The rearrangement uses TRBV7-9 and TRBJ1-5, with a weak D call TRBD1 (5 bases). The germline gives CDR1 SEHNR, CDR2 FQNEAQ (reference sequence). This CDR3 is 13 amino acids long. The germline V and J ends were trimmed by 5 bases and 2 bases, with 7 bases remaining between them. The CDR3 DNA reads as TGTGCCAGCAGCGGGGGGGGCAATCAGCCCCAGCATTTT. It specifies CASSGGGNQPQHF.

V usage is TRBV6-1 and J usage is TRBJ1-5, with TRBD1 as a possible D gene (5 bases). The CDR3 is 15 residues long. CDR1 is MNHNS, CDR2 SASEGT, per germline. Trimming pared 1 base from V and 6 bases from J, leaving 13 bases between. The CDR3: CASSEGAGGSQPQHF. The CDR3 DNA follows: TGTGCCAGCAGTGAAGGGGCGGGGGGAAGTCAGCCCCAGCATTTT.

V and J are TRBV10-3 and TRBJ2-7; D not resolved. CDR3 size: 15 residues. Trimming took 0 bases from V and 2 from J, leaving 11 bases between them. The germline gives CDR1 ENHRY, CDR2 SYGVKD. CDR3 coding DNA: TGTGCCATCAGTGAGTCGAGGTCCAGCACCTACGAGCAGTACTTC. Its protein product is CAISESRSSTYEQYF.